This T cell receptor (beta chain) was captured by sequencing in a study of T cell changes during pregnancy in multiple sclerosis. Trimming at V came to 7 bases and at J to 7 bases, leaving 5 bases not matched to a gene. The CDR3 contains 13 residues. Looked up from germline, CDR1 is MNHNS and CDR2 is SASEGT. Clones were sequenced by immunoSEQ multiplex PCR, and TCRdb holds only the in-frame ones, with some missing. The sample lists roughly 40,000 clones, 90% occurring once. The count of this clone is one. The J gene is TRBJ1-1, the V gene TRBV6-1; 11 bases map to TRBD1. This sequence was found in a female donor with multiple sclerosis, enrolled in a pregnancy study. The input for sequencing was CD4+ T cells from peripheral blood mononuclear cells, taken in the second trimester of pregnancy. Here the CDR3 reads CASTDRGQGEAFF. In DNA form, the CDR3 reads TGTGCCAGCACGGACAGGGGGCAGGGTGAAGCTTTCTTT.